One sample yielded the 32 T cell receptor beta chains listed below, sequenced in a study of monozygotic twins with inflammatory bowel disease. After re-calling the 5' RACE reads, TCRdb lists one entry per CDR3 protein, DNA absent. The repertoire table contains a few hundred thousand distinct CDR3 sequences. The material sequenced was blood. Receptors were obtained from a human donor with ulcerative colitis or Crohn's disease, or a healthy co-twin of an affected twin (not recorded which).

This CDR3 reads CASSRVGAPDYEQYF. The chain couples TRBV4-1 to TRBJ2-7. CDR3 length: 15 amino acids. Per the germline V gene, CDR1 is MGHRA and CDR2 is YSYEKL.

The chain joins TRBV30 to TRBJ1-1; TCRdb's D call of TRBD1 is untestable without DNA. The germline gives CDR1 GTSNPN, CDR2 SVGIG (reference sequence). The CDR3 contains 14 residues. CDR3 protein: CAWSVGIGGTEAFF.

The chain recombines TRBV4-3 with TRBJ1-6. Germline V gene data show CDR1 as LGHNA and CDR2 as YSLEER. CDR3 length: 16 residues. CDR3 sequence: CASSPYGPSYNSPLHF.

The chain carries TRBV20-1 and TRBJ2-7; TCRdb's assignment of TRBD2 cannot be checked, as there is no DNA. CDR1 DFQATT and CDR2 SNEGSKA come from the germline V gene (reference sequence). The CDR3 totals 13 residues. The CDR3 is CSGLALKRGEQYF.

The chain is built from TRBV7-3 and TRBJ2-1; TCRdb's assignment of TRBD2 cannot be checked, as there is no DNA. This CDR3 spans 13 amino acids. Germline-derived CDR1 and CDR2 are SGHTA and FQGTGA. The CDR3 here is CASSLGRSEEQFF.

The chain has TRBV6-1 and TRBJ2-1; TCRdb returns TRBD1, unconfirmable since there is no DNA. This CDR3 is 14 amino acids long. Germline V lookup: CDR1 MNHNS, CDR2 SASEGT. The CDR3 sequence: CASKRGQFYNEQFF.

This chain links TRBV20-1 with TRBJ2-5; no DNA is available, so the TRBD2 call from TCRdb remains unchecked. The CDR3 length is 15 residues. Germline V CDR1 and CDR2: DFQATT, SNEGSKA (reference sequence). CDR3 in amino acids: CSASKALAVPGTQYF.

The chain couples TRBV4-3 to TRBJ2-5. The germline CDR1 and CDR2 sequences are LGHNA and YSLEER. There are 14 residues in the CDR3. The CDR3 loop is CASSQGRLAETQYF.

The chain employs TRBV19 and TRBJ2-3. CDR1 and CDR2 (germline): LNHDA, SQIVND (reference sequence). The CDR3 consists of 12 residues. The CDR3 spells CASSFQPDTQYF.

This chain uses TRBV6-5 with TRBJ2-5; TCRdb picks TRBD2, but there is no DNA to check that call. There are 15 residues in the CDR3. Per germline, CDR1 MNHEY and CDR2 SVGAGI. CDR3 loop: CASSYSGSWGETQYF.

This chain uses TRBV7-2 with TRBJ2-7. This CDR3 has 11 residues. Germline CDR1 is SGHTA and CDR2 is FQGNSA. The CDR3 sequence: CASTADYEQYF.

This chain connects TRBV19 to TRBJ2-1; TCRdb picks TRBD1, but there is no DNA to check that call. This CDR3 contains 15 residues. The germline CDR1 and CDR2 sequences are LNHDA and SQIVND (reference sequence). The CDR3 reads CASSNRDRVANEQFF. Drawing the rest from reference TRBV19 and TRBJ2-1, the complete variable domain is DGGITQSPKYLFRKEGQNVTLSCEQNLNHDAMYWYRQDPGQGLRLIYYSQIVNDFQKGDIAEGYSVSREKKESFPLTVTSAQKNPTAFYLCASSNRDRVANEQFFGPGTRLTVL.

CDR3 loop: CASSLAGAGNTEAFF. The chain couples TRBV5-1 to TRBJ1-1; absent DNA, TCRdb's TRBD1 call cannot be checked. CDR1 SGHRS and CDR2 YFSETQ come from the germline V gene. This CDR3 contains 15 residues.

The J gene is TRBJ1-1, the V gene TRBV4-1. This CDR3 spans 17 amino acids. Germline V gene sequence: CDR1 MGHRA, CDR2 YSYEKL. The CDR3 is CASSQPQVLGPNTEAFF.

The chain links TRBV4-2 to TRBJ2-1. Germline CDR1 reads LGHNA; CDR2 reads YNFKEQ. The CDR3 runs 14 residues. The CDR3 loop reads CASRASGSYNEQFF.

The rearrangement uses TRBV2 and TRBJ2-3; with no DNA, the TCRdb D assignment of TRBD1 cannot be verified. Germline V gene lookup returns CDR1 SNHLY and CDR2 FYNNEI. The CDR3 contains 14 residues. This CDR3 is CASSEDRGTDTQYF. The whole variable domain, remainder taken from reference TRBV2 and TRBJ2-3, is EPEVTQTPSHQVTQMGQEVILRCVPISNHLYFYWYRQILGQKVEFLVSFYNNEISEKSEIFDDQFSVERPDGSNFTLKIRSTKLEDSAMYFCASSEDRGTDTQYFGPGTRLTVL.

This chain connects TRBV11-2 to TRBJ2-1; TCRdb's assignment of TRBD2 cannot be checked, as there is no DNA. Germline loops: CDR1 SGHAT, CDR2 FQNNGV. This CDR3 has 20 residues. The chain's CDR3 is CASSGGTSGRAFRSYNEQFF.

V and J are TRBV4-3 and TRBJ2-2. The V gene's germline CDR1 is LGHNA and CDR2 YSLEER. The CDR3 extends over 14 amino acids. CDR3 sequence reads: CASSQDSTAGELFF.

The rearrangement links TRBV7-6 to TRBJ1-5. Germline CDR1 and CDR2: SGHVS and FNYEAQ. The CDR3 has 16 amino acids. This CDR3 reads CASSLGAGFGNQPQHF.

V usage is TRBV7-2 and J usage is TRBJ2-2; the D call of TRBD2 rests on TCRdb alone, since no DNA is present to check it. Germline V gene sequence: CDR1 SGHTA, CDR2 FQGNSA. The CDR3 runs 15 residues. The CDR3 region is CASSLEGRVGGELFF.

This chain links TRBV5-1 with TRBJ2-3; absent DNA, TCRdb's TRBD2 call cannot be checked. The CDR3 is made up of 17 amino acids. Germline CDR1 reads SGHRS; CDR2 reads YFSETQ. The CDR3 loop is CASSRLAGTSSTDTQYF.

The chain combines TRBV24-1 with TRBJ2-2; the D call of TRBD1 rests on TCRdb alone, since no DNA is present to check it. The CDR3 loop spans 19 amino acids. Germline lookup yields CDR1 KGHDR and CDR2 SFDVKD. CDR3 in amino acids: CATSDLGQGEHSNTGELFF.

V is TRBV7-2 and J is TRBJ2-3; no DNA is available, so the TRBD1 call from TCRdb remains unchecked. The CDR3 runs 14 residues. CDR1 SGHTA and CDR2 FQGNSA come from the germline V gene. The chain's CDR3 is CASSWDRGRDTQYF.

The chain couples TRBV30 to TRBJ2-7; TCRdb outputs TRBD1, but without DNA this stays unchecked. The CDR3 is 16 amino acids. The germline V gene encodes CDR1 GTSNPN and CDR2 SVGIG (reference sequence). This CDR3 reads CAWSVMGGAPAYEQYF.

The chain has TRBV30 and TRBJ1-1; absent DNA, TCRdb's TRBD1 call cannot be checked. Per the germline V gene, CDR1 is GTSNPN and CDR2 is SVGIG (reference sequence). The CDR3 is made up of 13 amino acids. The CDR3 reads CAWSVAVRGEAFF.

The chain's CDR3 is CASGARRGKLFF. The chain combines TRBV27 with TRBJ1-4. The CDR3 is 12 residues long. Germline assignment: CDR1 MNHEY and CDR2 SMNVEV (reference sequence).

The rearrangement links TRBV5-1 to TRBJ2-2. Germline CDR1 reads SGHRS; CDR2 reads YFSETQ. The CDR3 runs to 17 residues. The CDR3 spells CASSLDKAEANTGELFF. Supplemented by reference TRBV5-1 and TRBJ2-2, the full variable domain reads KAGVTQTPRYLIKTRGQQVTLSCSPISGHRSVSWYQQTPGQGLQFLFEYFSETQRNKGNFPGRFSGRQFSNSRSEMNVSTLELGDSALYLCASSLDKAEANTGELFFGEGSRLTVL.

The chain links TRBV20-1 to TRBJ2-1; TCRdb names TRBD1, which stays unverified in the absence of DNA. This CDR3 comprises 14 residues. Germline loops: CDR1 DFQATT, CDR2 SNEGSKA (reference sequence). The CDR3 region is CSARDPQGADEQFF.

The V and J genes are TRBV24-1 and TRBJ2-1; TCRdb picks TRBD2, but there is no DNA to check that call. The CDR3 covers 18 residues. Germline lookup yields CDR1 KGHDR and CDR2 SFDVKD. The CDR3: CATSGTSGRHSSYNEQFF.

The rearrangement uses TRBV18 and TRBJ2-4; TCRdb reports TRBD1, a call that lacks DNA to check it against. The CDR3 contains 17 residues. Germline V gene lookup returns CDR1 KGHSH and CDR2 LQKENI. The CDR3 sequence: CASSNRDRASLRNIQYF.

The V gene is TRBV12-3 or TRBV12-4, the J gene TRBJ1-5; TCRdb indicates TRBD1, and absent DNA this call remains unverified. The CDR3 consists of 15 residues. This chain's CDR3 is CASSFAVGGNQPQHF.

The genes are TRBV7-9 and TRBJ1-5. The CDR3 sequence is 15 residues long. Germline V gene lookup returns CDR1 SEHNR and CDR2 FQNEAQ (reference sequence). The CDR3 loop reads CASSFGGGLNQPQHF.